This entry lists 27 T cell receptor beta chains sequenced from one sample in a study of blood T cell repertoires in COVID-19. Produced via immunoSEQ multiplex PCR; TCRdb's table is partial and in-frame only. The table has around 180,000 clones, roughly 80% seen once. Input material: peripheral blood. The receptors were gathered from a woman in her twenties or thirties with acute or convalescent COVID-19.

J is TRBJ2-7 and V is TRBV6-6, with TRBD1 matching over 8 bases. CDR1 MNHNY and CDR2 SVGAGI come from the germline V gene (reference sequence). The CDR3 sequence is 12 residues long. J was trimmed by 7 bases and V by 8 bases; bases with no gene match: 7. The CDR3 coding sequence is TGTGCCAGCGAATCAGGGGGCTTGGAGCAGTACTTC. Its translation: CASESGGLEQYF.

This chain links TRBV4-2 with TRBJ2-5; 7 positions match TRBD1. Germline V lookup: CDR1 LGHNA, CDR2 YNFKEQ. This CDR3 contains 21 residues. The V and J ends lost 3 bases and 0 bases, in that order; junction bases with no gene match: 22. CDR3 residues: CASSQGPSPNRGRKHQETQYF. The CDR3 DNA reads as TGTGCCAGCAGCCAGGGGCCCTCCCCTAACAGGGGAAGGAAACACCAAGAGACCCAGTACTTC.

The chain uses TRBV7-2 and TRBJ2-3; weak D call: TRBD2 (6 bases). Germline CDR1 is SGHTA and CDR2 is FQGNSA. Deletions cut 5 bases from V and 2 bases from J, with 14 bases between. The CDR3 contains 15 residues. The CDR3 region has the DNA TGTGCCAGCAGCGACTGGGGGGATAACACAGATACGCAGTATTTT. Its translation: CASSDWGDNTDTQYF.

V usage is TRBV10-3 and J usage is TRBJ2-2; 13 nucleotides agree with TRBD2. With 7 bases clipped from V and 6 bases from J, the junction kept 11 bases outside the gene matches. There are 17 residues in the CDR3. The germline gives CDR1 ENHRY, CDR2 SYGVKD. Here the CDR3 DNA reads TGTGCCATCACCCGGACTAGCGGGGGTTCTTATCCCGGGGAGCTGTTTTTT. Translated: CAITRTSGGSYPGELFF.

The V and J genes are TRBV11-2 and TRBJ2-7, with a weak D call TRBD2 (6 bases). Between the trimmed V and J ends, which lost 2 bases and 6 bases, there was a span of 11 bases. Per germline, CDR1 SGHAT and CDR2 FQNNGV. The CDR3 sequence is 13 residues long. The CDR3 DNA reads as TGTGCCAGCAGCTTATGGCAGGGAGGCGAGCAGTACTTC. Its translation is CASSLWQGGEQYF.

The chain is built from TRBV5-1 and TRBJ1-4, with D tentatively TRBD1 (6 bases). Germline values: CDR1 SGHRS, CDR2 YFSETQ. This CDR3 region has 14 residues. The V end lost 4 bases, the J end lost 5 bases, and 12 bases lay between the germline ends. The CDR3 loop is CASSRDTENEKLFF. CDR3 nucleotide sequence: TGCGCCAGCAGCCGGGACACAGAAAATGAAAAACTGTTTTTT.

CDR3: CASSPTWGGAYTDTQYF. CDR3 bases: TGTGCCAGCAGTCCTACCTGGGGGGGAGCCTATACAGATACGCAGTATTTT. The V call is TRBV28, the J call TRBJ2-3; 7 positions match TRBD2. With V trimmed by 5 bases and J by 3 bases, 14 bases remained unmatched. Germline V gene data show CDR1 as MDHEN and CDR2 as SYDVKM. CDR3 length equals 17 residues.

The chain employs TRBV19 and TRBJ1-5, with D unresolved. The CDR3 consists of 16 residues. V was trimmed by 3 bases and J by 4 bases, leaving 16 bases between them. In germline, CDR1 is LNHDA, CDR2 SQIVND (reference sequence). CDR3 in DNA: TGTGCCAGTAGTATGGCGCGGTTGTTGAGAAATCAGCCCCAGCATTTT. The encoded protein is CASSMARLLRNQPQHF.

This clone was observed a handful of times. The CDR3: CASSLELGAFGYTF. In DNA, the CDR3 is TGTGCCAGCAGCTTAGAACTGGGGGCGTTTGGCTACACCTTC. The chain is built from TRBV7-2 and TRBJ1-2; D is possibly TRBD1 (6 bases). The germline V and J ends were trimmed by 1 base and 7 bases, with 13 bases remaining between them. Germline V lookup: CDR1 SGHTA, CDR2 FQGNSA. CDR3 size: 14 residues.

The chain recombines TRBV30 with TRBJ1-3; maybe TRBD1 (5 bases). Germline-derived CDR1 and CDR2 are GTSNPN and SVGIG (reference sequence). CDR3 length: 16 residues. V gave up 0 bases and J gave up 2 bases, with 14 bases separating them. The DNA of the CDR3 is TGTGCCTGGAGTGTACAAGGGGTTCTTGCTGGAAACACCATATATTTT. It is translated as CAWSVQGVLAGNTIYF.

The chain carries TRBV30 and TRBJ2-2; TRBD2 might be the D (6 bases). The V end was cut by 0 bases, the J end by 5 bases, with 16 bases between. The CDR3 runs to 16 residues. Germline V gives CDR1 GTSNPN, CDR2 SVGIG (reference sequence). CDR3 in DNA: TGTGCCTGGAGTGTACGTACGGTGGCGGGGACCGGGGAGCTGTTTTTT. Amino acids: CAWSVRTVAGTGELFF.

The chain employs TRBV6-2 or TRBV6-3 and TRBJ2-1; possible D gene TRBD2, 6 bases. Trimming left V 5 bases short and J 5 bases short, with 19 bases between. Per germline, CDR1 MNHEY and CDR2 SVGEGT. There are 16 residues in the CDR3. Here the CDR3 DNA reads TGTGCCAGCAGTAAGGGGACTCCCCCCCCCAACAATGAGCAGTTCTTC. It yields the protein CASSKGTPPPNNEQFF.

The chain links TRBV19 to TRBJ2-1; D remains ambiguous. V was trimmed by 6 bases and J by 5 bases, leaving 17 bases between them. Per germline, CDR1 LNHDA and CDR2 SQIVND (reference sequence). This CDR3 has 15 amino acids. CDR3 sequence (DNA): TGTGCCAGTAGAGGTCTTGGAGAACCACACAATGAGCAGTTCTTC. This codes for CASRGLGEPHNEQFF.

V and J are TRBV27 and TRBJ1-1; D perhaps matches TRBD1 (6 bases). V was pared by 1 base and J by 0 bases, with 15 bases between. There are 17 residues in the CDR3. Looked up from germline, CDR1 is MNHEY and CDR2 is SMNVEV (reference sequence). For the CDR3, the DNA is TGTGCCAGCAGTTTATTTGGTACAGGGTACATGAACACTGAAGCTTTCTTT. Protein sequence: CASSLFGTGYMNTEAFF.

CDR3 DNA: TGTGCCAGCAGCCGGGACATTAGTGACGGCGGGCAGTTCTTC. It encodes CASSRDISDGGQFF. V and J are TRBV5-6 and TRBJ2-1, with TRBD1 as a possible D gene (6 bases). CDR1 is SGHDT and CDR2 is YYEEEE in the germline V gene. This CDR3 is built from 14 residues. V gave up 4 bases and J gave up 12 bases, with 20 bases separating them.

The chain carries TRBV7-9 and TRBJ1-2, with D possibly TRBD1 on 5 matching bases. CDR1 is SEHNR and CDR2 is FQNEAQ in the germline V gene (reference sequence). V was pared by 4 bases and J by 0 bases, with 21 bases between. CDR3 size: 18 residues. The CDR3 loop is CASSSDSYNAISNYGYTF. For the CDR3, the DNA is TGTGCCAGCAGCTCCGACAGTTATAACGCCATCTCTAACTATGGCTACACCTTC.

The chain uses TRBV6-2 or TRBV6-3 and TRBJ2-7, with 10 bases lining up with TRBD1. The length of the CDR3 is 16 residues. CDR1 is MNHEY, CDR2 SVGEGT, per germline. The trim removed 2 bases at V and 3 bases at J, leaving 7 bases unmatched. The DNA of the CDR3 is TGTGCCAGCAGTTACCCTTCCGGGACAGGGGTCTACGAGCAGTACTTC. Its protein is CASSYPSGTGVYEQYF.

V gene TRBV27 combines with J gene TRBJ1-1; D unresolved. Germline CDR1 is MNHEY and CDR2 is SMNVEV (reference sequence). Trimming cost V 8 bases and J 2 bases, with 6 bases left between them. The CDR3 length is 11 residues. CDR3 in amino acids: CASRSNTEAFF. DNA for the CDR3: TGTGCCAGCCGAAGCAACACTGAAGCTTTCTTT.

This clone has only a few counts. The rearrangement links TRBV27 to TRBJ2-3; 15 positions agree with TRBD2. The V and J ends lost 6 bases and 6 bases, in that order; junction bases with no gene match: 4. CDR1 is MNHEY and CDR2 is SMNVEV in the germline V gene (reference sequence). This CDR3 has 15 residues. CDR3 in DNA: TGTGCCAGCAGCCCGGGACTAGCGGGGGGTGATACGCAGTATTTT. This encodes CASSPGLAGGDTQYF.

This clone was counted between two and nine times. Here the CDR3 reads CASSQVDTHEKLFF. In nucleotides, the CDR3 is TGCGCCAGCAGCCAAGTCGACACTCATGAAAAACTGTTTTTT. The chain has TRBV4-3 and TRBJ1-4; D ambiguous. From germline, CDR1 is LGHNA and CDR2 YSLEER. The V and J ends lost 1 base and 6 bases respectively, with 9 bases between them. CDR3 length: 14 amino acids.

The chain has TRBV19 and TRBJ2-6; D gene ambiguous. Germline V lookup: CDR1 LNHDA, CDR2 SQIVND (reference sequence). Trimming took 1 base from V and 3 from J, leaving 7 bases between them. The CDR3 has 15 amino acids. The CDR3 nucleotides are TGTGCCAGTAGTATAGGAGGTAGTGGGGCCAACGTCCTGACTTTC. This gives the protein CASSIGGSGANVLTF.

The chain joins TRBV19 to TRBJ2-3, with 7 bases identical to TRBD2. The CDR3 sequence is 19 residues long. Trimming removed 4 bases from V and 7 bases from J; junction bases left unmatched: 23. Germline V gives CDR1 LNHDA, CDR2 SQIVND (reference sequence). The CDR3 loop reads CASSTPGGAAATFPNTQYF. Here the CDR3 DNA reads TGTGCCAGTAGTACCCCGGGGGGTGCGGCCGCGACCTTTCCCAATACGCAGTATTTT.

The rearrangement uses TRBV7-9 and TRBJ1-1, with TRBD1 matching over 9 bases. The CDR3 runs to 14 residues. V lost 5 bases, J lost 6 bases, and 7 bases stayed unmatched. Germline V gene data show CDR1 as SEHNR and CDR2 as FQNEAQ (reference sequence). CDR3 in amino acids: CASSPGTGRAEAFF. Written as DNA, the CDR3 is TGTGCCAGCAGCCCAGGGACAGGGCGCGCTGAAGCTTTCTTT.

The chain combines TRBV5-8 with TRBJ2-1; 9 nucleotides line up with TRBD2. Per the germline V gene, CDR1 is SGHTS and CDR2 is YDEGEE. CDR3 size: 16 residues. V shed 3 bases and J 7 bases; nucleotides not matched to a gene: 11. CDR3 in amino acids: CASSSRRGGSGNEQFF. CDR3 DNA: TGTGCCAGCAGCTCCAGGCGGGGGGGATCGGGGAATGAGCAGTTCTTC. The variable domain in full, with the rest retrieved from reference TRBV5-8 and TRBJ2-1, is EAGVTQSPTHLIKTRGQQATLRCSPISGHTSVYWYQQALGLGLQFLLWYDEGEERNRGNFPPRFSGRQFPNYSSELNVNALELEDSALYLCASSSRRGGSGNEQFFGPGTRLTVL.

This clone came up a few times. V is TRBV7-8 and J is TRBJ1-2; possibly TRBD1 for D (6 bases). The V and J ends lost 1 base and 6 bases respectively, with 12 bases between them. The CDR3 contains 14 residues. CDR1 and CDR2 from the germline V gene are SGHVS and FQNEAQ. The CDR3 coding sequence is TGTGCCAGCAGCTTAGGGCGGGGGGCGAATGGCTACACCTTC. Residues: CASSLGRGANGYTF. Complete variable domain (other parts from reference TRBV7-8 and TRBJ1-2): GAGVSQSPRYKVAKRGQDVALRCDPISGHVSLFWYQQALGQGPEFLTYFQNEAQLDKSGLPSDRFFAERPEGSVSTLKIQRTQQEDSAVYLCASSLGRGANGYTFGSGTRLTVV.

This clone was seen a handful of times. CDR3 in amino acids: CATNVGGTDTQYF. CDR3 in DNA: TGTGCCACCAACGTGGGGGGGACAGATACGCAGTATTTT. V and J are TRBV15 and TRBJ2-3, with 7 nucleotides matching TRBD2. V trimming: 7 bases; J trimming: 3 bases; junction bases outside the gene matches: 4. The CDR3 is 13 amino acids. CDR1 and CDR2 (germline): LNHNV, YYDKDF (reference sequence).

V and J are TRBV18 and TRBJ2-1, with TRBD2 matching over 7 bases. The length of the CDR3 is 16 residues. Trimming cost V 8 bases and J 5 bases; bases outside gene matches: 15. Per germline, CDR1 KGHSH and CDR2 LQKENI. CDR3 in amino acids: CASTGMGRAAHNEQFF. DNA of the CDR3: TGTGCCAGCACGGGGATGGGGAGGGCGGCGCACAATGAGCAGTTCTTC. Full variable domain (missing parts from reference TRBV18 and TRBJ2-1): NAGVMQNPRHLVRRRGQEARLRCSPMKGHSHVYWYRQLPEEGLKFMVYLQKENIIDESGMPKERFSAEFPKEGPSILRIQQVVRGDSAAYFCASTGMGRAAHNEQFFGPGTRLTVL.